This T cell receptor (beta chain) came from a study of shared clonotypes between healthy human individuals. The donor cohort consisted entirely of Caucasian adults residing in Nashville, Tennessee. A CD45RA-negative memory subset and a CD45RA+ naive subset were separated from the CD4+ cells. The DNA input per sorted-subset replicate PCR was roughly 210 ng, corresponding to some 30,000 T cell genomes. Measured with immunoSEQ multiplex PCR; TCRdb has only the in-frame clones, and not every one. The sample consists of approximately 1,500,000 clones, roughly 98% of them appearing once. CDR3 size: 14 residues. Germline V gene data show CDR1 as MNHEY and CDR2 as SMNVEV (reference sequence). Trimming took 3 bases from V and 5 from J, leaving 14 bases between them.

The chain combines TRBV27 with TRBJ2-7; maybe TRBD1 (5 bases). This sequence originates from a man between 25 and 39 years old in good health. Input material: naive CD4+ T cells sorted from blood. Described subset: CD45RA+ positively selected. The CDR3 DNA sequence: TGTGCCAGCAGTTTTGGAAGGGGTATCAACGAGCAGTACTTC. Its protein product is CASSFGRGINEQYF.